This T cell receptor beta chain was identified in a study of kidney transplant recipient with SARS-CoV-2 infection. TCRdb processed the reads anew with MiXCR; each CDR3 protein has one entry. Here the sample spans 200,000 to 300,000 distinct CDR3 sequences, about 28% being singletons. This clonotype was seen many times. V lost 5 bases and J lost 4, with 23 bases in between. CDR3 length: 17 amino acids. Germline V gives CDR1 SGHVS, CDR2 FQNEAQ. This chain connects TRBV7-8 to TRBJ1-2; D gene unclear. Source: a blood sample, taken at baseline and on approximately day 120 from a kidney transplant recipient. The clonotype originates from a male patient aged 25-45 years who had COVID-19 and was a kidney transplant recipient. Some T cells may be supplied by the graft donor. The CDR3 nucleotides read TGTGCCAGCAGCAAGTCCATGTTTACCCGAAAGACCTATGGCTACACCTTC. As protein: CASSKSMFTRKTYGYTF. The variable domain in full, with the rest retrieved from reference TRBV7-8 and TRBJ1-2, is GAGVSQSPRYKVAKRGQDVALRCDPISGHVSLFWYQQALGQGPEFLTYFQNEAQLDKSGLPSDRFFAERPEGSVSTLKIQRTQQEDSAVYLCASSKSMFTRKTYGYTFGSGTRLTVV.